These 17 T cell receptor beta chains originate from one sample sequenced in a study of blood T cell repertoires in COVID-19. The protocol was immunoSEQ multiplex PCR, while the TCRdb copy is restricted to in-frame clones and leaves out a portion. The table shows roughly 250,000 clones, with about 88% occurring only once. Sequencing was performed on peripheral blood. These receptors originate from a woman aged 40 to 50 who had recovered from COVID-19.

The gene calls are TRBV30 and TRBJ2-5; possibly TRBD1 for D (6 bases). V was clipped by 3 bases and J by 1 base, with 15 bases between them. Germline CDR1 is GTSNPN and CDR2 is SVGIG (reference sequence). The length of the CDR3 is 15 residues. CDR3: CAWSLLTGPQETQYF. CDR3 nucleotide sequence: TGTGCCTGGAGCCTTCTCACAGGGCCCCAAGAGACCCAGTACTTC.

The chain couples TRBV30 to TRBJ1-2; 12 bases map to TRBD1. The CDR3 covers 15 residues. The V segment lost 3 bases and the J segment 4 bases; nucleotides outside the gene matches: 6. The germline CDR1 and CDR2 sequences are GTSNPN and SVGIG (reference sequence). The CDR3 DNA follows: TGTGCCTGGAGGGGACAGGGGGCGCGGATCTATGGCTACACCTTC. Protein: CAWRGQGARIYGYTF.

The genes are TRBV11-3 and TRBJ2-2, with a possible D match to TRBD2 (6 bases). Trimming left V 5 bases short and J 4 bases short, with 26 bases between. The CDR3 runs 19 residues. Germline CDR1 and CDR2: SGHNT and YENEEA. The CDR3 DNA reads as TGTGCCAGCAGCCCGTTTCCGCCCGGTCCGGGGGTGGGCACCGGGGAGCTGTTTTTT. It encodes CASSPFPPGPGVGTGELFF.

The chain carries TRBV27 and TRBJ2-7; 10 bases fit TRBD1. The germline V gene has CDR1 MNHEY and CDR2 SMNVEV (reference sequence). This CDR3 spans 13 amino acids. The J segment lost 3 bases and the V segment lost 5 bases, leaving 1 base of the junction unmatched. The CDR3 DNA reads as TGTGCCAGCAGTCGGGACAGGGGCTACGAGCAGTACTTC. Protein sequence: CASSRDRGYEQYF.

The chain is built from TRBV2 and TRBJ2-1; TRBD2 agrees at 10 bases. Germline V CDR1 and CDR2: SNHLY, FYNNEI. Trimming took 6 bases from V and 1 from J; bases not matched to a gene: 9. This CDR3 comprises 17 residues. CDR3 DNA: TGTGCCAGCAGGGCCCTAGCGGGAGCGACATCCTACAATGAGCAGTTCTTC. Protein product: CASRALAGATSYNEQFF. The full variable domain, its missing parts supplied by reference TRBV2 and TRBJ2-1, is EPEVTQTPSHQVTQMGQEVILRCVPISNHLYFYWYRQILGQKVEFLVSFYNNEISEKSEIFDDQFSVERPDGSNFTLKIRSTKLEDSAMYFCASRALAGATSYNEQFFGPGTRLTVL.

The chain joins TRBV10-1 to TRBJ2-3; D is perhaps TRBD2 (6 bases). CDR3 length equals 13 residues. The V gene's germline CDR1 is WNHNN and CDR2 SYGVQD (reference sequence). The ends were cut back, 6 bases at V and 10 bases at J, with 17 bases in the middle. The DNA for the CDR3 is TGCGCCAGCAGCGGGACTTACGGAGGGGCGCAGTATTTT. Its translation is CASSGTYGGAQYF.

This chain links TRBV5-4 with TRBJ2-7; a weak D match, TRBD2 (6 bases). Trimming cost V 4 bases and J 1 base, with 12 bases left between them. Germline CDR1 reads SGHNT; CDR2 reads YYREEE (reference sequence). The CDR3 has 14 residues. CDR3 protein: CASSPGLTSYEQYF. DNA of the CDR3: TGTGCCAGCAGCCCGGGACTCACGTCCTACGAGCAGTACTTC.

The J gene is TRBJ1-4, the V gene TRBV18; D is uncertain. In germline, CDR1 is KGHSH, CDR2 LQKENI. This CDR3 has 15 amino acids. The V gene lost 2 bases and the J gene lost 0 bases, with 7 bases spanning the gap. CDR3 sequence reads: CASSPLQTTNEKLFF. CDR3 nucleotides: TGTGCCAGCTCACCATTACAGACAACTAATGAAAAACTGTTTTTT.

Here the CDR3 reads CASSLADRGKLFF. The CDR3 region has the DNA TGTGCCAGCAGCTTAGCGGACAGAGGGAAACTGTTTTTT. The chain has TRBV7-9 and TRBJ1-4, with D possibly being TRBD1 (6 bases). Germline lookup yields CDR1 SEHNR and CDR2 FQNEAQ (reference sequence). The CDR3 length is 13 residues. V was clipped by 0 bases and J by 11 bases, with 10 bases between them.

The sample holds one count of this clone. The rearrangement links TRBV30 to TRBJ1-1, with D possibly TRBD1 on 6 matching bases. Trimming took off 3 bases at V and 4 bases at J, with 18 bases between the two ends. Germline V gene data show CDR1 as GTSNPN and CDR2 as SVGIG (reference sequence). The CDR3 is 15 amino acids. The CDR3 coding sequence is TGTGCCTGGAGCCCCGGGGGGGGGCCCCGCACTGAAGCTTTCTTT. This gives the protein CAWSPGGGPRTEAFF.

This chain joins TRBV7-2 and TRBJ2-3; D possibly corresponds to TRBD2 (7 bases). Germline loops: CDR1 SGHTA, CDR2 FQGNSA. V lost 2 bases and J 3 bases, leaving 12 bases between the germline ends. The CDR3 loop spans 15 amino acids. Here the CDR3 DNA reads TGTGCCAGCAGCTTATGGGGAGGGGGGACAGATACGCAGTATTTT. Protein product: CASSLWGGGTDTQYF.

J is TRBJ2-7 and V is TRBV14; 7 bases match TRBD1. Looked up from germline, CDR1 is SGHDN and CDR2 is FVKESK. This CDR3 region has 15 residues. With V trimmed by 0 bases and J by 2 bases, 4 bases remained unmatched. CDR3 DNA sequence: TGTGCCAGCAGCCAAGATCTGGGACAGACCTACGAGCAGTACTTC. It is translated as CASSQDLGQTYEQYF.

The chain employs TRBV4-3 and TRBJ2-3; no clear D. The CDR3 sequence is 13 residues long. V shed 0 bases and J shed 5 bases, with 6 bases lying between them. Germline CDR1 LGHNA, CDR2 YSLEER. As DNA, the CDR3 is TGCGCCAGCAGCCAAGACCCCTTAGATACGCAGTATTTT. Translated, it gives CASSQDPLDTQYF.

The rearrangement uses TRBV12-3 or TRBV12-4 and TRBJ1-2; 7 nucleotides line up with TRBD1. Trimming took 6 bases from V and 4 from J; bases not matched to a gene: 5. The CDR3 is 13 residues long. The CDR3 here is CASSHDRAYGYTF. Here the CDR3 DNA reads TGTGCCAGCAGCCATGACAGGGCCTATGGCTACACCTTC.

The CDR3 spells CASSQGTRDNEQFF. DNA of the CDR3: TGTGCCAGCAGCCAGGGGACGAGGGACAATGAGCAGTTCTTC. V is TRBV27 and J is TRBJ2-1, with D perhaps TRBD1 (6 bases). The CDR3 has 14 amino acids. The V end lost 6 bases, the J end lost 5 bases, and 14 bases lay between the germline ends. In germline, CDR1 is MNHEY, CDR2 SMNVEV (reference sequence).

CDR3 loop: CASSLGTGLGNTGELFF. The CDR3 bases are TGTGCCAGCAGCCTGGGCACAGGGTTAGGGAACACCGGGGAGCTGTTTTTT. V gene TRBV6-2 or TRBV6-3 combines with J gene TRBJ2-2, with D tentatively TRBD1 (6 bases). Trimming took off 6 bases at V and 1 base at J, with 18 bases between the two ends. The germline CDR1 and CDR2 sequences are MNHEY and SVGEGT. This CDR3 comprises 17 residues.

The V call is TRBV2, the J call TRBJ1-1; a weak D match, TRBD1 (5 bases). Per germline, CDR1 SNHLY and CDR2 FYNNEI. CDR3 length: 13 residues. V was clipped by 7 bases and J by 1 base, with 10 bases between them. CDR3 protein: CASTQTGNTEAFF. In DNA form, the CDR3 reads TGTGCCAGCACCCAAACAGGGAACACTGAAGCTTTCTTT.